This T cell receptor beta chain was observed in a study of cytomegalovirus exposure and HLA in healthy donors. Study-wide points: Some public TCRs appeared in many individuals, while most sequences were rare.

The PCR ran on 60 Vbeta and 13 Jbeta primers. TCRdb's copy holds only in-frame clones and misses some; the assay was immunoSEQ multiplex PCR. In the table there are 100,000 to 120,000 clones, around 88% of which are singletons. About this clone: Its specificity is unknown.

The CDR3 totals 14 residues. V was cut by 3 bases and J by 4 bases, with 13 bases left in between. Germline V gene data show CDR1 as SGDLS and CDR2 as YYNGEE. V is TRBV9 and J is TRBJ1-1; D may be TRBD1 (5 bases). Input material: PBMCs. This TCR derives from a man in his forties in good health and CMV-seronegative. Here the CDR3 reads CASSAKGMSTEAFF. Written as DNA, the CDR3 is TGTGCCAGCAGCGCCAAGGGGATGAGCACTGAAGCTTTCTTT.